Many counts were recorded for the clone carrying this T cell receptor beta chain. Its antigen remains unidentified. The data were taken from a study of post-analysis software for immune sequencing data. Whole-study results and caveats: Relative to controls, patients had roughly five TRBV segments at higher frequency, with TRBV5-6, TRBV5-1 and TRBV20-1 among these. Relative to controls, patients with multiple sclerosis showed significantly lower normalized Chao1 diversity.

The germline V gene has CDR1 SGHTA and CDR2 FQGNSA. V shed 2 bases and J 8 bases; nucleotides not matched to a gene: 14. The CDR3 is 16 amino acids. Every TCR beta cDNA library bore unique molecular identifiers. Each batch of about 0.9 to 10 million T cells produced a few hundred thousand cDNA molecules. TCRdb reprocessed the PCR reads via MiXCR and lists one record per CDR3 protein. The sample has about 160,000 distinct CDR3 sequences; 30% to 45% are singletons. The sequencing here drew on blood, taken after autologous hematopoietic stem cell transplantation. This TCR was sampled from a girl aged 10 to 17 with multiple sclerosis. This chain joins TRBV7-2 and TRBJ1-2; 7 bases match TRBD1. The DNA of the CDR3 is TGTGCCAGCAGCTTAACGGTTTCTCGGCAGGGGGACGGCTACACCTTC. Residues: CASSLTVSRQGDGYTF.